This T cell receptor (beta chain) was obtained from a study of CD8 T cell repertoires and HIV-1 epitope variants. The CDR3 runs 15 residues. Germline V lookup: CDR1 SGHAT, CDR2 FQDESV (reference sequence). V was clipped by 5 bases and J by 0 bases, with 11 bases between them. Using immunoSEQ multiplex PCR, the repertoire was profiled, and TCRdb retains in-frame clones only, with some absent. The sample contains around 3,000 clones, around 68% of which appear only once. About this clone itself: Its target is not known.

The sample taken for sequencing was cultured CD8+ T cells derived from PBMCs. This sequence originates from a male donor with HIV. The rearrangement uses TRBV11-1 and TRBJ1-3; D gene unclear. CDR3 coding DNA: TGTGCCAGCAGCCTCGCCGGTCTCTCTGGAAACACCATATATTTT. Translation gives CASSLAGLSGNTIYF.